The 7 T cell receptor beta chains below were found in one sample sequenced in a study of blood T cell repertoires in COVID-19. Generated by immunoSEQ multiplex PCR, the TCRdb table keeps only in-frame clones and is missing some. In the table there are 300,000 to 350,000 clones, approximately 88% of which are singletons. Sample: PBMCs or T cells enriched from blood (not recorded which). Receptors originate from a man aged 30 to 39 who had recovered from COVID-19.

The rearrangement joins TRBV29-1 to TRBJ1-5; 7 positions agree with TRBD1. Germline trimming cut 3 bases from V and 3 bases from J; bases unmatched to any gene: 5. Germline lookup yields CDR1 SQVTM and CDR2 ANQGSEA. CDR3 size: 14 residues. The CDR3 region has the DNA TGCAGCGTTGACCTGGGACAGTCCAATCAGCCCCAGCATTTT. Protein product: CSVDLGQSNQPQHF.

The rearrangement uses TRBV15 and TRBJ1-1; tentatively, D is TRBD1 (6 bases). Germline V gene sequence: CDR1 LNHNV, CDR2 YYDKDF (reference sequence). The germline V and J ends were trimmed by 3 bases and 1 base, with 9 bases remaining between them. This CDR3 is built from 14 residues. The CDR3 region is CATSRTGSNTEAFF. CDR3 nucleotide sequence: TGTGCCACCAGCAGGACAGGATCGAACACTGAAGCTTTCTTT.

The V gene is TRBV3-1 (or the pseudogene TRBV3-2), the J gene TRBJ1-4; TRBD1 agrees at 9 bases. V lost 8 bases and J lost 8; bases outside the gene matches: 6. The CDR3 is made up of 13 amino acids. The germline V gene has CDR1 LGHDT and CDR2 YNNKEL (reference sequence). CDR3 DNA sequence: TGTGCCAGCTCGGGACAGGGATGGGAAAAACTGTTTTTT. It yields the protein CASSGQGWEKLFF.

V usage is TRBV7-9 and J usage is TRBJ1-6; D is ambiguous. The CDR3 runs to 14 residues. The ends were cut back, 7 bases at V and 9 bases at J, with 16 bases in the middle. The germline CDR1 and CDR2 sequences are SEHNR and FQNEAQ (reference sequence). The CDR3 protein is CASTHPGVVSPLHF. The CDR3 DNA is TGTGCCAGCACCCACCCCGGGGTGGTTTCACCCCTCCACTTT.

V gene TRBV18 combines with J gene TRBJ1-3, with D possibly being TRBD1 (6 bases). Germline V gives CDR1 KGHSH, CDR2 LQKENI. The V gene lost 0 bases and the J gene lost 2 bases, with 14 bases spanning the gap. This CDR3 region has 17 residues. The CDR3, as DNA: TGTGCCAGCTCACCACCTGCCCAGGGGCTCGCTGGAAACACCATATATTTT. Translated: CASSPPAQGLAGNTIYF.

The chain recombines TRBV2 with TRBJ2-1; D call uncertain. This CDR3 has 14 residues. Germline CDR1 is SNHLY and CDR2 is FYNNEI. V lost 4 bases, J lost 7 bases, and 14 bases lay in between. The CDR3 DNA follows: TGTGCCAGCAGTGTTGATACAGTGACAAATGAGCAGTTCTTC. This codes for CASSVDTVTNEQFF.

This clone was seen once. The CDR3 nucleotides are TGTGCCAGCAGCCCAGGACAGGGACGCACAGATACGCAGTATTTT. Translated: CASSPGQGRTDTQYF. J is TRBJ2-3 and V is TRBV5-6; TRBD1 matches at 8 bases. V lost 4 bases to trimming and J lost 1 base; unmatched junction nucleotides: 5. The CDR3 is 15 residues long. Germline values: CDR1 SGHDT, CDR2 YYEEEE.